This TCR beta chain was found in a study of shared clonotypes between healthy human individuals. Study-wide context: The donors, a couple of women and a few men, were aged 18 to 49. Each donor's CD8 memory used one plate, CD8 naive two, each CD4 subset three.

Sequencing used immunoSEQ multiplex PCR; TCRdb keeps in-frame clones, though not all of them. Here the sample spans more than 2 million clones, 93% being singletons. This clone was counted once. As yet, its antigen is unknown. Study results and limitations: Blood was the only sampled material, and tissue repertoires likely differ.

Terminally differentiated effector memory CD45RA+ cells were left out of the naive CD8 fraction, which was CD45RO-negative and positively selected for CCR7. This receptor was obtained from a man between 18 and 29 years old in good health. Some clones in this sample may be carry-over from other donors' samples. Source material: naive CD8+ T cells from PBMCs.

The CDR3 DNA reads as TGTGCCAGCAGTGAAGTAACAGGGATGTACGAGCAGTACTTC. It translates to CASSEVTGMYEQYF. The gene calls are TRBV6-1 and TRBJ2-7, with D possibly being TRBD1 (6 bases). Germline assignment: CDR1 MNHNS and CDR2 SASEGT. The CDR3 consists of 14 residues. V gave up 1 base and J gave up 4 bases, with 11 bases separating them.